These T cell receptor beta chains were read from a single sample in a study of blood T cell repertoires in COVID-19. Data came from immunoSEQ multiplex PCR; TCRdb stores just in-frame clones and leaves some out. The sample has about 110,000 clones; over 65% are singletons. The sequenced material came from peripheral blood. These receptors all stem from a human donor with acute or convalescent COVID-19. The donor label of this sample is uncertain. Both conserved end residues are part of each CDR3. The D gene is left open where the match is weak. Expanded clones get a size class; other rows say once, few or many, or leave the size out.

v_gene	d_gene	j_gene	abundance	CDR3aa	CDR3nt
TRBV3-1/TRBV3-2	.	TRBJ2-5	few	CASSQDPQNLQETQYF	TGTGCCAGCAGCCAAGATCCCCAGAACCTCCAAGAGACCCAGTACTTC
TRBV5-1	.	TRBJ2-1	.	CASSAPDRTYNEQFF	TGCGCCAGCAGCGCCCCGGACAGAACCTACAATGAGCAGTTCTTC
TRBV24-1	TRBD2	TRBJ2-1	once	CATSDLRGRDEQFF	TGTGCCACCAGTGATTTGCGGGGGAGGGATGAGCAGTTCTTC
TRBV9	TRBD1	TRBJ1-1	.	CASSAGTGKSEAFF	TGTGCCAGCAGCGCCGGGACAGGTAAATCTGAAGCTTTCTTT
TRBV11-2	TRBD1	TRBJ1-2	.	CASSPQGAYYGYTF	TGTGCCAGCAGCCCACAGGGGGCGTACTATGGCTACACCTTC
TRBV28	.	TRBJ1-2	.	CASNRPTANYGYTF	TGTGCCAGCAACCGGCCGACAGCTAACTATGGCTACACCTTC
TRBV7-2	TRBD2	TRBJ2-2	.	CASSYGGGNTGELFF	TGTGCCAGCAGCTACGGCGGGGGGAACACCGGGGAGCTGTTTTTT
TRBV10-3	.	TRBJ1-2	.	CAISDGQGYGYTF	TGTGCCATCAGTGACGGGCAGGGGTATGGCTACACCTTC
TRBV11-3	.	TRBJ2-3	.	CASSFAGDTQYF	TGTGCCAGCAGCTTTGCAGGGGATACGCAGTATTTT
TRBV30	.	TRBJ1-4	.	CAWSWKGDSEKLFF	TGTGCCTGGAGTTGGAAAGGGGACTCTGAAAAACTGTTTTTT
TRBV5-1	.	TRBJ1-4	.	CASSFGGAVTNEKLFF	TGCGCCAGCAGCTTCGGAGGGGCGGTAACTAATGAAAAACTGTTTTTT
TRBV24-1	TRBD1	TRBJ2-4	.	CATSDYRGSKAKNIQYF	TGTGCCACCAGTGACTACAGGGGGAGTAAGGCCAAAAACATTCAGTACTTC
TRBV11-2	TRBD1	TRBJ2-5	once	CASSLVLGQDENEETQYF	TGTGCCAGCAGCTTAGTGCTAGGACAGGACGAGAACGAAGAGACCCAGTACTTC
TRBV18	TRBD1	TRBJ1-2	.	CASSPADRGGYTF	TGTGCCAGCTCACCGGCGGACAGGGGGGGCTACACCTTC
TRBV28	TRBD1	TRBJ1-2	.	CASSLSGQGSYGYTF	TGTGCCAGCAGTTTATCGGGACAGGGTTCCTATGGCTACACCTTC
TRBV3-1/TRBV3-2	TRBD1	TRBJ1-6	.	CASSRRTGRNSYNSPLHF	TGTGCCAGCAGCCGGAGGACAGGGCGCAACTCCTATAATTCACCCCTCCACTTT
TRBV29-1	.	TRBJ1-1	.	CSVITGNTEAFF	TGCAGCGTTATCACAGGGAACACTGAAGCTTTCTTT
TRBV6-1	.	TRBJ1-2	.	CASSELTGSRGYTF	TGTGCCAGCAGTGAACTAACAGGGTCTCGGGGCTACACCTTC
TRBV15	.	TRBJ1-3	.	CATSRDLQGHTIYF	TGTGCCACCAGCAGAGATCTGCAGGGCCACACCATATATTTT
TRBV20-1	.	TRBJ2-5	.	CSALGETQYF	TGCAGTGCTCTCGGTGAGACCCAGTACTTC
TRBV25-1	.	TRBJ2-3	.	CASSEFRVGDTQYF	TGTGCCAGCAGTGAATTTAGAGTCGGAGATACGCAGTATTTT
TRBV2	TRBD1	TRBJ2-7	.	CASKGTGGAYEQYF	TGTGCCAGCAAGGGGACAGGGGGTGCCTACGAGCAGTACTTC
TRBV19	.	TRBJ2-6	.	CASSPTTGHGANVLTF	TGTGCCAGTAGTCCAACTACAGGGCACGGGGCCAACGTCCTGACTTTC
TRBV11-2	TRBD2	TRBJ2-5	.	CASSSWRLAGRPQETQYF	TGTGCCAGCAGCTCATGGCGCTTAGCGGGACGACCCCAAGAGACCCAGTACTTC
TRBV28	.	TRBJ1-2	.	CASRPGGQGGYTF	TGTGCCAGCAGACCGGGGGGCCAGGGTGGCTACACCTTC
TRBV27	TRBD2	TRBJ2-7	.	CASSTLAGFYEQYF	TGTGCCAGCAGTACTTTAGCGGGGTTCTACGAGCAGTACTTC
TRBV6-6	.	TRBJ1-4	.	CASSSGQFATNEKLFF	TGTGCCAGCAGTTCCGGACAGTTTGCAACTAATGAAAAACTGTTTTTT
TRBV5-4	TRBD2	TRBJ2-1	.	CASSSLLAGKGEQFF	TGTGCCAGCAGCTCGTTACTAGCGGGGAAGGGTGAGCAGTTCTTC
TRBV10-2	.	TRBJ1-2	.	CASIGRKRSYTF	TGCGCCAGCATAGGCAGAAAGAGGAGCTACACCTTC
TRBV7-2	TRBD2	TRBJ2-3	.	CASSSRQLLAGGANTQYF	TGTGCCAGCAGCTCCCGCCAACTTCTAGCGGGGGGAGCCAATACGCAGTATTTT
TRBV5-5	.	TRBJ1-4	.	CASSPITGNEKLFF	TGTGCCAGCAGCCCGATTACAGGGAATGAAAAACTGTTTTTT
TRBV30	TRBD1	TRBJ2-7	.	CAWATGVSSYEQYF	TGTGCCTGGGCGACAGGGGTCTCCTCCTACGAGCAGTACTTC
TRBV11-2	.	TRBJ1-2	few	CASSLSRTVEDGYTF	TGTGCCAGCAGCTTATCCCGGACAGTGGAGGATGGCTACACCTTC
TRBV4-2	.	TRBJ1-2	.	CASSHPGPEAYGYTF	TGTGCCAGCAGCCACCCAGGGCCCGAGGCCTATGGCTACACCTTC
TRBV12-3/TRBV12-4	TRBD1	TRBJ2-3	.	CASSVQGTDTQYF	TGTGCCAGCAGCGTACAGGGGACAGATACGCAGTATTTT
TRBV11-2	TRBD1	TRBJ1-2	.	CASSPRTGFYGYTF	TGTGCCAGCAGCCCCAGGACAGGGTTTTATGGCTACACCTTC
TRBV29-1	.	TRBJ1-6	.	CSVELGRRGLSSPLHF	TGCAGCGTTGAACTAGGGCGGAGAGGGCTCAGTTCACCCCTCCACTTT
TRBV5-1	.	TRBJ2-3	.	CASSLLDNTQYF	TGCGCCAGCAGCTTGTTGGACAATACGCAGTATTTT
TRBV11-2	.	TRBJ2-3	.	CASSFAGLSTDTQYF	TGTGCCAGCAGCTTTGCCGGGTTATCCACAGATACGCAGTATTTT
TRBV24-1	.	TRBJ2-3	.	CATSAGGGPDTQYF	TGTGCCACCAGTGCGGGCGGGGGCCCAGATACGCAGTATTTT
TRBV19	.	TRBJ2-7	few	CASRAGAGDEQYF	TGTGCCAGTCGGGCGGGGGCGGGCGACGAGCAGTACTTC
TRBV7-9	TRBD2	TRBJ2-1	.	CASSSMGGVTSYNEQFF	TGTGCCAGCAGCTCCATGGGGGGGGTAACCTCCTACAATGAGCAGTTCTTC
TRBV6-5	TRBD1	TRBJ1-6	.	CASSSDRGRKNSPLHF	TGTGCCAGCAGTTCGGACAGGGGGCGCAAGAATTCACCCCTCCACTTT
TRBV4-1	TRBD2	TRBJ2-5	once	CASSPGLAGWGGTQYF	TGCGCCAGCAGCCCGGGACTAGCGGGATGGGGAGGGACCCAGTACTTC
TRBV6-4	.	TRBJ1-5	.	CASSDRSSGGENQPQHF	TGTGCCAGCAGTGACAGGTCTTCGGGAGGGGAGAATCAGCCCCAGCATTTT
TRBV11-3	TRBD2	TRBJ2-5	.	CASSLSSGGGQETQYF	TGTGCCAGCAGCTTATCGAGCGGGGGAGGCCAAGAGACCCAGTACTTC
TRBV19	.	TRBJ2-3	.	CASSIGQLPSTDTQYF	TGTGCCAGTAGTATCGGACAGCTCCCTAGCACAGATACGCAGTATTTT
TRBV6-5	TRBD1	TRBJ1-1	.	CASNRQGLTEAFF	TGTGCCAGCAATCGACAGGGCCTCACTGAAGCTTTCTTT
TRBV5-1	TRBD2	TRBJ2-5	.	CASTWGSSGGQETQYF	TGCGCCAGCACCTGGGGGAGTAGCGGGGGCCAAGAGACCCAGTACTTC